This record concerns one T cell receptor beta chain sequence. Its antigen remains unknown. From germline, CDR1 is SGHAT and CDR2 FQNNGV. The CDR3 sequence is 17 residues long. The trim removed 4 bases at V and 2 bases at J, leaving 12 bases unmatched. This sample was included in a study of T cells after posttransplantation cyclophosphamide. Whole-study results and caveats: Blood and skin or GI T cell repertoires showed limited TRB overlap. Recipient CMV seropositivity and CMV reactivation strongly tracked TRB clonality. Donor-recipient repertoire similarity was low at 1-2 months, rising over year one.

Data came from immunoSEQ multiplex PCR; TCRdb stores just in-frame clones and leaves some out. The sample has tens of thousands of clones; 86% are singletons. The material sequenced was PBMCs. This TCR came from a man aged 25-45 years with a blood cancer, CMV-positive, and with a related stem cell donor. The V call is TRBV11-2, the J call TRBJ2-7; 9 nucleotides align to TRBD1. CDR3 nucleotide sequence: TGTGCCAGCAGCTCTCCACAGGGGGGACAGGGCCCCTACGAGCAGTACTTC. This encodes CASSSPQGGQGPYEQYF.